The entry below describes one T cell receptor beta chain. This entry belongs to a study of blood T cells in healthy people across ages. V shed 6 bases and J shed 0 bases, with 12 bases lying between them. The CDR3 spans 14 residues. Germline V gene sequence: CDR1 DFQATT, CDR2 SNEGSKA (reference sequence). The second PCR ran about 6 to 12 cycles with a sample-barcoded 5' primer and J-beta primers. TCRdb re-called the 5' RACE reads through MiXCR, storing one row per CDR3 protein. The table shows some 1.5 million distinct CDR3 sequences, with roughly 27% occurring only once. The V call is TRBV20-1, the J call TRBJ1-5; D may be TRBD1 (5 bases). The clonotype comes from a woman aged 30 to 39 in good health. Material for sequencing was blood. CDR3 in amino acids: CSAYGAYSNQPQHF. The CDR3 bases are TGCAGTGCGTATGGGGCATATAGCAATCAGCCCCAGCATTTT.